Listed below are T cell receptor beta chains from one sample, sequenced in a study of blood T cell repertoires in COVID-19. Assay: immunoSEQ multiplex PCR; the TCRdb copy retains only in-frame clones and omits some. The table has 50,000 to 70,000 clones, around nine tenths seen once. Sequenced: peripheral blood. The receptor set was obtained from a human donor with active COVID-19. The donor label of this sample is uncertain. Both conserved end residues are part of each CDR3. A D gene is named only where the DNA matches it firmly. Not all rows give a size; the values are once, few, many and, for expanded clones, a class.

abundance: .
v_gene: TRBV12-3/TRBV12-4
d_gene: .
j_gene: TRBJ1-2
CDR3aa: CASRPGQFYGYTF
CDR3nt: TGTGCCAGCAGACCCGGACAGTTCTATGGCTACACCTTC

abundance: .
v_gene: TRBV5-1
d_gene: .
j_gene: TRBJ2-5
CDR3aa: CASSAPSGSETQYF
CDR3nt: TGCGCCAGCAGCGCTCCCTCAGGGTCGGAGACCCAGTACTTC

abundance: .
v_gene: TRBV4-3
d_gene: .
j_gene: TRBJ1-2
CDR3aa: CASSPGRGLNYGYTF
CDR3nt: TGCGCCAGCAGCCCCGGAAGGGGCCTTAACTATGGCTACACCTTC

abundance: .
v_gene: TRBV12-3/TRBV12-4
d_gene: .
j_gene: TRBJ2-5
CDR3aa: CASSFRGRETQYF
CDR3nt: TGTGCCAGCAGTTTCAGGGGTAGGGAGACCCAGTACTTC

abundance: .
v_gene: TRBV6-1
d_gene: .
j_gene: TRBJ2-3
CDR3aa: CASSEGSALTLTDTQYF
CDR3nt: TGTGCCAGCAGTGAAGGATCGGCATTGACACTCACAGATACGCAGTATTTT

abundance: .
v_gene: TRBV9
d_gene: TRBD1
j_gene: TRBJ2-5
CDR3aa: CASSVGTGRETQYF
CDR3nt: TGTGCCAGCAGCGTAGGGACAGGGCGGGAGACCCAGTACTTC

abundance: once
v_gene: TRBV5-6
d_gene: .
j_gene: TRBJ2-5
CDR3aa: CASSLNSQETQYF
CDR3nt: TGTGCCAGCAGCTTGAACAGCCAAGAGACCCAGTACTTC

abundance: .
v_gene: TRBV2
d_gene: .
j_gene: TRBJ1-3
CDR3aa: CASKRGDGNSGNTIYF
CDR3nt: TGTGCCAGCAAGCGGGGAGATGGGAACTCTGGAAACACCATATATTTT

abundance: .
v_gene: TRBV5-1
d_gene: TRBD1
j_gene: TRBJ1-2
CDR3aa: CASSPTGTYGYTF
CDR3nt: TGCGCCAGCAGCCCGACAGGGACCTATGGCTACACCTTC

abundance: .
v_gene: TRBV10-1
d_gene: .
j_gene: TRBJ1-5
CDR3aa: CASSDGGPQHF
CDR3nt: TGCGCCAGCAGTGACGGGGGGCCCCAGCATTTT

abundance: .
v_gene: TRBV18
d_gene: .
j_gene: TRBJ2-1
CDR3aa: CASSPYRATYNEQFF
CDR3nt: TGTGCCAGCTCACCTTACAGGGCGACCTACAATGAGCAGTTCTTC

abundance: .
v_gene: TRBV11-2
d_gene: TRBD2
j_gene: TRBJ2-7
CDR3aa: CASSYGPAGEQYF
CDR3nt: TGTGCCAGCAGCTACGGCCCAGCGGGGGAGCAGTACTTC

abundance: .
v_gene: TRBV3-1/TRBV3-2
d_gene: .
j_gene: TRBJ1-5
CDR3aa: CASSTRGENQPQHF
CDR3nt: TGTGCCAGCAGCACCCGGGGGGAAAATCAGCCCCAGCATTTT

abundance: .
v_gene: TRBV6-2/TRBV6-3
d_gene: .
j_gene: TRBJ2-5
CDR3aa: CASSYLAEETQYF
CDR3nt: TGTGCCAGCAGTTACCTGGCGGAAGAGACCCAGTACTTC

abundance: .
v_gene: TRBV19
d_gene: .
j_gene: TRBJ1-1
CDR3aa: CASSDRWSTEAFF
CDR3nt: TGTGCCAGTAGTGACAGGTGGAGTACTGAAGCTTTCTTT

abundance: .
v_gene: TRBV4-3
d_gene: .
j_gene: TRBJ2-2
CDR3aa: CASSQGAPPGTGELFF
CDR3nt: TGCGCCAGCAGCCAGGGGGCCCCTCCGGGCACCGGGGAGCTGTTTTTT

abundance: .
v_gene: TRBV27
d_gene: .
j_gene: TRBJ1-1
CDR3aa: CASSLTGTEAFF
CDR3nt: TGTGCCAGCAGTTTAACAGGGACTGAAGCTTTCTTT